The source of this TCR beta chain is a study of regulatory T cells in long-lasting Graves disease. This clonotype was seen at least ten times. Described time point: newly diagnosed GD, antithyroid drugs for less than 3 months. Following extraction of RNA from PBMCs, that RNA was used to make the TCR library. Arm-PCR of CDR3 regions and iRepertoire HTBI primers were used to build TCR beta libraries. TCRdb reanalysed the multiplex PCR reads using MiXCR and keeps one entry per CDR3 protein. The sample yields about 500,000 distinct CDR3 sequences, more than 10% seen once. Germline CDR1 and CDR2: DFQATT and SNEGSKA (reference sequence). V was shortened by 3 bases and J by 3 bases, with 15 bases between the two germline ends. This CDR3 comprises 14 residues. These data are also associated with another study on T cells in Graves' hyperthyroidism and ophthalmopathy.

V gene TRBV20-1 combines with J gene TRBJ2-7; tentative D call: TRBD1 (6 bases). This receptor was obtained from a woman younger than 45 with Graves disease. Here the sequenced sample was peripheral blood mononuclear cells (PBMCs), taken at new diagnosis, from a patient treated with antithyroid drugs. This chain's CDR3 is CSASDLIQGYEQYF. CDR3 in DNA: TGCAGTGCTAGTGACCTAATACAGGGCTACGAGCAGTACTTC.